This T cell receptor (beta chain) derives from a study of T cell repertoires in ileal Crohn's disease. As to time point: neoterminal ileum biopsy at postoperative endoscopy, about 6 months after surgery. The CDR3 is made up of 12 amino acids. Germline V lookup: CDR1 SQVTM, CDR2 ANQGSEA. V lost 6 bases and J lost 0, with 9 bases in between. Some clones are missing from TCRdb's copy, which holds only in-frame ones; the method was immunoSEQ multiplex PCR. The sample holds some 4,700 clones, 80% to 85% seen once. Sequences were obtained from ileal tissue. The clonotype was recovered from an adult with Crohn's disease. The chain uses TRBV29-1 and TRBJ2-7; D is undetermined. Here the CDR3 DNA reads TGCAGCGTCTTAGGTGCCTCCTACGAGCAGTACTTC. Translation: CSVLGASYEQYF.